One and the same sample provided the 29 T cell receptor beta chains below, sequenced in a study of T-cell memory formation after mild COVID-19. A single record per CDR3 protein comes from TCRdb applying MiXCR to the 5' RACE reads. The sample records a few hundred thousand distinct CDR3 sequences, approximately 29% being singletons. The source material was PBMCs or a T cell subset sorted from them (not recorded which). The receptors come from an adult woman who had mild COVID-19 (a few samples of this study predate the infection). Cell type and time point are not known.

The chain recombines TRBV5-4 with TRBJ2-2; 8 nucleotides match TRBD1. The V gene end was trimmed by 4 bases and the J gene end by 2 bases; junction bases not matched to a gene: 7. The CDR3 extends over 16 amino acids. Germline assignment: CDR1 SGHNT and CDR2 YYREEE (reference sequence). DNA of the CDR3: TGTGCCAGCAGCCCAAGGGGGACAGGAAACACCGGGGAGCTGTTTTTT. Residues: CASSPRGTGNTGELFF.

This clonotype turned up a few times. This rearrangement joins TRBV4-3 to TRBJ2-5, with D possibly called TRBD1 or TRBD2 (5 bases each). V was cut by 2 bases and J by 5 bases, with 24 bases left in between. CDR1 and CDR2 from the germline V gene are LGHNA and YSLEER. The CDR3 contains 18 residues. CDR3 region: CASSQMAWQRGLLETQYF. CDR3 DNA sequence: TGCGCCAGCAGCCAAATGGCCTGGCAGAGGGGCCTTCTGGAGACCCAGTACTTC.

This chain uses TRBV6-5 with TRBJ1-2, with 9 bases identical to TRBD1. Germline loops: CDR1 MNHEY, CDR2 SVGAGI. Trimming took 4 bases from V and 8 from J; bases not matched to a gene: 8. This CDR3 contains 14 residues. CDR3 loop: CASSLEQGAGGYTF. The CDR3 nucleotides read TGTGCCAGCAGTTTGGAACAGGGGGCAGGCGGCTACACCTTC.

Ten or more counts support this clonotype. The chain uses TRBV12-3 or TRBV12-4 and TRBJ2-3; 14 bases map to TRBD2. The J segment lost 4 bases and the V segment lost 5 bases, leaving 5 bases of the junction unmatched. The CDR3 runs to 16 residues. DNA for the CDR3: TGTGCCAGCAGTCAAGGACTAGCGGGGGGCCCAGATACGCAGTATTTT. Its protein is CASSQGLAGGPDTQYF.

The rearrangement joins TRBV3-1 to TRBJ2-7; 11 positions match TRBD2. Germline V gene lookup returns CDR1 LGHDT and CDR2 YNNKEL (reference sequence). The CDR3 spans 17 residues. With 5 bases clipped from V and 0 bases from J, the junction kept 9 bases outside the gene matches. The CDR3 nucleotides read TGTGCCAGCAGCTCCGGGACTAGCGGACCAATCTCCTACGAGCAGTACTTC. It codes for CASSSGTSGPISYEQYF.

There are a few counts of this clonotype. The chain carries TRBV15 and TRBJ1-2, with TRBD1 matching 7 bases. The V and J ends lost 1 base and 8 bases, in that order; junction bases with no gene match: 10. CDR3 length: 15 residues. The germline CDR1 and CDR2 sequences are LNHNV and YYDKDF (reference sequence). CDR3 sequence: CATSRADREPPGYTF. In DNA, the CDR3 is TGTGCCACCAGCAGAGCAGACAGGGAACCCCCAGGCTACACCTTC.

The chain employs TRBV27 and TRBJ1-5; D is unresolved. V was trimmed by 0 bases and J by 7 bases, leaving 13 bases between them. The CDR3 runs to 15 residues. Germline loops: CDR1 MNHEY, CDR2 SMNVEV (reference sequence). CDR3 in amino acids: CASSLSVGSGQPQHF. Written as DNA, the CDR3 is TGTGCCAGCAGTTTATCAGTGGGCAGTGGACAGCCCCAGCATTTT.

The chain employs TRBV2 and TRBJ1-2, with TRBD1 as a possible D gene (5 bases). In germline, CDR1 is SNHLY, CDR2 FYNNEI. V dropped 3 bases and J dropped 8 bases, with 13 bases sitting between them. This CDR3 is built from 13 residues. CDR3: CASSDPGTEGYTF. The CDR3 region has the DNA TGTGCCAGCAGTGATCCAGGGACGGAGGGCTACACCTTC.

This clonotype was found many times. This rearrangement joins TRBV12-3 or TRBV12-4 to TRBJ2-7; no clear D gene. The CDR3 has 13 residues. The germline V and J ends were trimmed by 3 bases and 3 bases, with 9 bases remaining between them. CDR3 bases: TGTGCCAGCAGTTTCGATGAGAGCTACGAGCAGTACTTC. It encodes CASSFDESYEQYF.

The genes are TRBV19 and TRBJ2-7; D is unresolved. From germline, CDR1 is LNHDA and CDR2 SQIVND (reference sequence). The ends were cut back, 10 bases at V and 4 bases at J, with 11 bases in the middle. This CDR3 is 11 amino acids long. The CDR3 region is CATRSLYEQYF. CDR3 coding DNA: TGTGCCACTAGGTCGCTATACGAGCAGTACTTC.

This clonotype was observed at least ten times. The chain couples TRBV7-9 to TRBJ2-3; 7 bases fit TRBD2. The CDR3 extends over 14 amino acids. Germline values: CDR1 SEHNR, CDR2 FQNEAQ (reference sequence). V gave up 3 bases and J gave up 1 base; unmatched junction bases: 1. CDR3 protein: CASSFAGGTDTQYF. The CDR3 nucleotides are TGTGCCAGCAGCTTCGCGGGGGGCACAGATACGCAGTATTTT.

The chain carries TRBV7-6 and TRBJ2-5; 7 bases are a match to TRBD2. In germline, CDR1 is SGHVS, CDR2 FNYEAQ. This CDR3 spans 17 amino acids. The ends lost 5 bases at V and 2 bases at J; junction bases unmatched: 14. CDR3: CASSPVPREPGQETQYF. As DNA, the CDR3 is TGTGCCAGCAGCCCCGTCCCGCGGGAGCCGGGGCAAGAGACCCAGTACTTC.

V gene TRBV20-1 combines with J gene TRBJ2-7, with TRBD1 matching over 8 bases. The CDR3 covers 13 residues. V lost 6 bases to trimming and J lost 2 bases; unmatched junction nucleotides: 6. CDR1 DFQATT and CDR2 SNEGSKA come from the germline V gene (reference sequence). This CDR3 is CSAADRETYEQYF. CDR3 nucleotides: TGCAGTGCCGCGGACAGGGAAACCTACGAGCAGTACTTC.

The V gene is TRBV29-1, the J gene TRBJ1-1, with 8 bases identical to TRBD1. CDR1 is SQVTM and CDR2 is ANQGSEA in the germline V gene. The junction had 6 bases not matched to a gene; V was cut back by 5 bases and J by 4 bases. The CDR3 length is 13 residues. Written as DNA, the CDR3 is TGCAGCGTTTTGGACAGGGTTGGCACTGAAGCTTTCTTT. It specifies CSVLDRVGTEAFF.

This clonotype has at least ten counts. V usage is TRBV3-1 and J usage is TRBJ2-1; D is unresolved. This CDR3 has 13 amino acids. V gave up 0 bases and J gave up 6 bases, with 6 bases separating them. Germline V CDR1 and CDR2: LGHDT, YNNKEL (reference sequence). CDR3 region: CASSQDYSNEQFF. The CDR3 nucleotides read TGTGCCAGCAGCCAAGACTACTCCAATGAGCAGTTCTTC.

This clonotype came up a few times. The chain couples TRBV15 to TRBJ2-7; 11 nucleotides match TRBD2. CDR1 and CDR2 from the germline V gene are LNHNV and YYDKDF (reference sequence). V lost 5 bases to trimming and J lost 4 bases; unmatched junction nucleotides: 4. The CDR3 has 14 amino acids. In DNA, the CDR3 is TGTGCCACCAGCGTCAGGACTAGCGGGTACGAGCAGTACTTC. It translates to CATSVRTSGYEQYF.

This clonotype showed up just a few times. This chain links TRBV7-8 with TRBJ1-1, with TRBD1 matching over 9 bases. CDR1 is SGHVS, CDR2 FQNEAQ, per germline. V shed 6 bases and J 1 base; nucleotides not matched to a gene: 9. This CDR3 has 16 residues. The CDR3 reads CASRPGTGSTNTEAFF. DNA for the CDR3: TGTGCCAGCAGACCGGGGACAGGGTCTACGAACACTGAAGCTTTCTTT.

The chain carries TRBV12-3 or TRBV12-4 and TRBJ2-7; maybe TRBD2 (7 bases). The CDR3 loop spans 15 amino acids. The ends were cut back, 6 bases at V and 3 bases at J, with 18 bases in the middle. CDR3 sequence (DNA): TGTGCCAGCAGCCCAGGGAGGGGGGCGGTCTACGAGCAGTACTTC. It translates to CASSPGRGAVYEQYF.

This clonotype was found a few times. The chain combines TRBV5-1 with TRBJ2-1, with D perhaps matching TRBD1 (6 bases). CDR3 length: 16 amino acids. CDR1 and CDR2 (germline): SGHRS, YFSETQ. V was cut by 0 bases and J by 6 bases, with 16 bases left in between. CDR3 DNA sequence: TGCGCCAGCAGCTTGGTCGTTCAGGGGCAAGGCAATGAGCAGTTCTTC. Translating gives CASSLVVQGQGNEQFF.

This clonotype appeared a single time. This chain joins TRBV5-1 and TRBJ1-5; 10 bases line up with TRBD1. The CDR3 runs to 14 residues. V shed 4 bases, J shed 5 bases, and the junction held 3 bases outside the gene matches. Germline lookup yields CDR1 SGHRS and CDR2 YFSETQ. The CDR3 region has the DNA TGCGCCAGCAGCACAGGGACAGGGGATCAGCCCCAGCATTTT. The encoded protein is CASSTGTGDQPQHF.

V usage is TRBV4-3 and J usage is TRBJ1-1; no reliable D call. CDR1 and CDR2 from the germline V gene are LGHNA and YSLEER. Deletions cut 0 bases from V and 0 bases from J, with 5 bases between. The CDR3 runs 14 residues. DNA for the CDR3: TGCGCCAGCAGCCAAGATCACGTGAACACTGAAGCTTTCTTT. This gives the protein CASSQDHVNTEAFF.

This clonotype was observed a few times. The chain carries TRBV2 and TRBJ2-2, with 7 bases aligning to TRBD1. The ends lost 2 bases at V and 3 bases at J; junction bases unmatched: 0. This CDR3 region has 14 residues. Germline lookup yields CDR1 SNHLY and CDR2 FYNNEI. The CDR3 protein is CASSETGDTGELFF. In DNA, the CDR3 is TGTGCCAGCAGTGAAACAGGGGACACCGGGGAGCTGTTTTTT.

A few counts support this clonotype. V is TRBV7-9 and J is TRBJ1-2; D is ambiguous. The CDR3 loop spans 11 amino acids. Trimming shortened V by 4 bases and J by 5 bases, and 5 bases separated the two germline ends. CDR1 and CDR2 from the germline V gene are SEHNR and FQNEAQ (reference sequence). The CDR3 here is CASSSQYGYTF. The CDR3 nucleotides read TGTGCCAGCAGCTCGCAATATGGCTACACCTTC. The full variable domain, in which reference TRBV7-9 and TRBJ1-2 provide the parts outside the CDR3, is DTGVSQNPRHKITKRGQNVTFRCDPISEHNRLYWYRQTLGQGPEFLTYFQNEAQLEKSRLLSDRFSAERPKGSFSTLEIQRTEQGDSAMYLCASSSQYGYTFGSGTRLTVV.

The J gene is TRBJ2-1, the V gene TRBV5-1; the D gene is possibly TRBD1 (6 bases). The CDR3 loop spans 15 amino acids. Germline assignment: CDR1 SGHRS and CDR2 YFSETQ. Trimming took off 6 bases at V and 0 bases at J, with 13 bases between the two ends. CDR3 in amino acids: CASTTQGSSYNEQFF. Here the CDR3 DNA reads TGCGCCAGCACCACCCAGGGGAGCTCCTACAATGAGCAGTTCTTC.

This clonotype has a handful of counts. This rearrangement joins TRBV30 to TRBJ2-7; D tentatively fits TRBD1 or TRBD2 (7 bases each). CDR3 length: 18 amino acids. With 8 bases removed from V and 2 bases from J, the gap between germline ends came to 31 bases. Germline V gene sequence: CDR1 GTSNPN, CDR2 SVGIG (reference sequence). CDR3 in amino acids: CAGVRDSSFSGFTYEQYF. CDR3 DNA: TGTGCCGGGGTCCGGGACAGCAGTTTTAGCGGGTTCACCTACGAGCAGTACTTC.

The chain carries TRBV14 and TRBJ1-2; tentative D call: TRBD1 (5 bases). V was shortened by 0 bases and J by 4 bases, with 12 bases between the two germline ends. The CDR3 runs to 15 residues. Germline CDR1 is SGHDN and CDR2 is FVKESK. The CDR3 nucleotides read TGTGCCAGCAGCCAAGACCGCCGGGGGGGCTATGGCTACACCTTC. Its translation: CASSQDRRGGYGYTF.

This sequence joins TRBV20-1 and TRBJ1-5; possible D gene TRBD1, 5 bases. V lost 6 bases and J 4 bases, leaving 13 bases between the germline ends. The germline CDR1 and CDR2 sequences are DFQATT and SNEGSKA (reference sequence). The CDR3 length is 13 residues. This chain's CDR3 is CSARRGLNQPQHF. The CDR3 bases are TGCAGTGCGCGAAGGGGCCTAAATCAGCCCCAGCATTTT.

V is TRBV7-9 and J is TRBJ2-2; no reliable D call. The CDR3 spans 17 residues. Germline lookup yields CDR1 SEHNR and CDR2 FQNEAQ (reference sequence). Trimming removed 1 base at V and 1 base at J, with 13 bases between. DNA of the CDR3: TGTGCCAGCAGCTTAGTCCCTGACGGGTGGAACACCGGGGAGCTGTTTTTT. Protein product: CASSLVPDGWNTGELFF.

In its sample, this clonotype was seen a few times. The J gene is TRBJ2-7, the V gene TRBV7-2; TRBD2 agrees at 10 bases. The V gene end was trimmed by 4 bases and the J gene end by 3 bases; junction bases not matched to a gene: 3. Looked up from germline, CDR1 is SGHTA and CDR2 is FQGNSA. The CDR3 totals 14 residues. In DNA form, the CDR3 reads TGTGCCAGCAGCTCCTTAGCGGGGGGCTACGAGCAGTACTTC. Protein product: CASSSLAGGYEQYF.